The 8 T cell receptor beta chains given below trace back to one sample, sequenced in a study of cytomegalovirus exposure and HLA in healthy donors. Use of 60 Vbeta and 13 Jbeta primers characterized the PCR. Sequencing was performed with immunoSEQ multiplex PCR; in TCRdb, only in-frame clones are kept and a portion is missing. The sample has roughly 180,000 clones; 76% are singletons. Sequenced material: PBMCs. Source of these receptors: a man between 18 and 29 years old in good health and CMV-seronegative.

This clone was seen only a few times. The V call is TRBV7-8, the J call TRBJ1-4, with 7 bases that match TRBD1. Germline V lookup: CDR1 SGHVS, CDR2 FQNEAQ. V lost 5 bases and J lost 0; bases outside the gene matches: 6. The CDR3 has 16 amino acids. The chain's CDR3 is CASSPNQGATNEKLFF. CDR3 DNA: TGTGCCAGCAGCCCGAACCAGGGGGCAACTAATGAAAAACTGTTTTTT.

V usage is TRBV18 and J usage is TRBJ2-2; 7 bases fit TRBD1. Per germline, CDR1 KGHSH and CDR2 LQKENI. V lost 2 bases to trimming and J lost 5 bases; unmatched junction nucleotides: 2. The CDR3 has 14 amino acids. Written as DNA, the CDR3 is TGTGCCAGCTCACCAGTGGACAGGACCGGGGAGCTGTTTTTT. It codes for CASSPVDRTGELFF. The full variable domain, its missing parts supplied by reference TRBV18 and TRBJ2-2, is NAGVMQNPRHLVRRRGQEARLRCSPMKGHSHVYWYRQLPEEGLKFMVYLQKENIIDESGMPKERFSAEFPKEGPSILRIQQVVRGDSAAYFCASSPVDRTGELFFGEGSRLTVL.

This clone was picked up a small number of times. The CDR3 nucleotides are TGTGCCAGCTCACCCCAGGGGATGAGCTCCTACGAGCAGTACTTC. This encodes CASSPQGMSSYEQYF. The chain is built from TRBV18 and TRBJ2-7; tentatively, D is TRBD1 (6 bases). CDR3 length equals 15 residues. V dropped 3 bases and J dropped 0 bases, with 12 bases sitting between them. CDR1 is KGHSH and CDR2 is LQKENI in the germline V gene.

The chain combines TRBV6-5 with TRBJ1-6; no clear D gene. CDR3 length: 13 amino acids. CDR1 MNHEY and CDR2 SVGAGI come from the germline V gene. V lost 5 bases to trimming and J lost 10 bases, with 12 bases between them. This chain's CDR3 is CASSPDISSPLHF. CDR3 nucleotide sequence: TGTGCCAGCAGTCCCGACATATCCTCACCCCTCCACTTT.

This chain joins TRBV18 and TRBJ1-1, with D perhaps TRBD1 (5 bases). The length of the CDR3 is 17 residues. V lost 4 bases and J lost 4, with 22 bases in between. The germline V gene encodes CDR1 KGHSH and CDR2 LQKENI. The CDR3 DNA is TGTGCCAGCTCACTAGCCGGGGACCCCGGGGAGGGCACTGAAGCTTTCTTT. Protein: CASSLAGDPGEGTEAFF.

The chain has TRBV18 and TRBJ1-6; possible D gene TRBD1, 5 bases. Germline V CDR1 and CDR2: KGHSH, LQKENI. The CDR3 consists of 20 residues. The V end was cut by 3 bases, the J end by 1 base, with 22 bases between. The CDR3 region has the DNA TGTGCCAGCTCACCGACGGCCGGGGGAATTTTTGGTTCCTATAATTCACCCCTCCACTTT. Translating gives CASSPTAGGIFGSYNSPLHF.

This clone was found a few times. The J gene is TRBJ1-4, the V gene TRBV19; 11 bases map to TRBD1. Germline assignment: CDR1 LNHDA and CDR2 SQIVND (reference sequence). CDR3 size: 14 residues. Unmatched junction bases numbered 2, after V lost 6 bases and J lost 5 bases. The CDR3 sequence: CASSGTGGNEKLFF. Written as DNA, the CDR3 is TGTGCCAGTAGCGGGACAGGGGGAAATGAAAAACTGTTTTTT.

Details on this clone: One end of the junction varies from germline; a read error may be responsible. The V gene is TRBV28, the J gene TRBJ1-3, with D possibly matching TRBD1 (5 bases). The CDR3 is 14 amino acids. Germline V gives CDR1 MDHEN, CDR2 SYDVKM. As DNA, the CDR3 is TGTGCCAGCAGTTTGCGGGGCATTGGAAACATCATATATTTT. Protein product: CASSLRGIGNIIYF.